This T cell receptor beta chain was observed in a study of T cells expressing NK-cell markers. TCRdb reprocessed the 5' RACE reads, with one entry per CDR3 protein and no DNA. The sample has 300,000 to 450,000 distinct CDR3 sequences, and its top ten clones hold roughly 5.2%. Germline CDR1 SGHTA, CDR2 FQGNSA. This CDR3 contains 14 residues. Sequencing was performed on blood T cells: a sorted CD56 or NKG2C T cell subset, CD4+ or CD8+ T cells, or bulk PBMC T cells (not recorded which). This rearrangement joins TRBV7-2 to TRBJ2-2; TCRdb names TRBD1, which stays unverified in the absence of DNA. The receptor was derived from a man aged 18-70 years in good health. The CDR3 sequence: CASSPGWDPGELFF.